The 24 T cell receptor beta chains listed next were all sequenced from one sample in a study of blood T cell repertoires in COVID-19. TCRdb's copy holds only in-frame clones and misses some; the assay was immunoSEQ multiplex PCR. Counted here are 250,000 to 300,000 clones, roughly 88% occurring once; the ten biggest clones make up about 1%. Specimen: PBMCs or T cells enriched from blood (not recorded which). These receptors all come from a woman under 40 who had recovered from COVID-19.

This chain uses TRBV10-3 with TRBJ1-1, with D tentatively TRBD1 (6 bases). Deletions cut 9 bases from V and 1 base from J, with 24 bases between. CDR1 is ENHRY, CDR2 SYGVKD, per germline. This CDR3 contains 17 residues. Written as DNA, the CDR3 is TGTGCCATTTCGATAACCCACCCGGGACAATCGAACACTGAAGCTTTCTTT. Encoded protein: CAISITHPGQSNTEAFF.

The CDR3 region has the DNA TGTGCCAGCAGCTTAGTGAGCGGGATTCCGGGTGAGACCCAGTACTTC. Residues: CASSLVSGIPGETQYF. V and J are TRBV11-2 and TRBJ2-5, with 7 positions matching TRBD2. Unmatched junction bases numbered 10, after V lost 1 base and J lost 5 bases. The CDR3 extends over 16 amino acids. Germline values: CDR1 SGHAT, CDR2 FQNNGV.

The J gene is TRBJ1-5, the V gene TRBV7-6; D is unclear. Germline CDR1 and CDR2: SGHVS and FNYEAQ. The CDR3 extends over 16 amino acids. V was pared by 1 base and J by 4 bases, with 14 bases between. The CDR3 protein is CASSLVEGRLNQPQHF. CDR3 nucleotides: TGTGCCAGCAGCTTAGTCGAGGGCCGACTAAATCAGCCCCAGCATTTT.

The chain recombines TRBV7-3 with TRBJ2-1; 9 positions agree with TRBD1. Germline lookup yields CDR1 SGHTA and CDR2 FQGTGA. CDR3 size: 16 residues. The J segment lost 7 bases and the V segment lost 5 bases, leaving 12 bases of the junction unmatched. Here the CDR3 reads CASSPGQGRTKNEQFF. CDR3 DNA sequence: TGTGCCAGCAGCCCGGGACAGGGAAGGACCAAAAATGAGCAGTTCTTC.

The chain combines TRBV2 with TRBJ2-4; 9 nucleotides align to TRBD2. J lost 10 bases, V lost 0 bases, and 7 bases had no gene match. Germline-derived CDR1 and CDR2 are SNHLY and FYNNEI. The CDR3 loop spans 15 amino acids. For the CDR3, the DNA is TGTGCCAGCAGTGAAGCGGGACTAGCACTCCGAATTCAGTACTTC. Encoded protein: CASSEAGLALRIQYF.

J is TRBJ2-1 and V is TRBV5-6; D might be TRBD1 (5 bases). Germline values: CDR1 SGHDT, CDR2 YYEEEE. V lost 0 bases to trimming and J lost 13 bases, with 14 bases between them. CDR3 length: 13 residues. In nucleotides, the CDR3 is TGTGCCAGCAGCTTGGTTGGGCAGGGCTCCCAGTTCTTC. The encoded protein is CASSLVGQGSQFF.

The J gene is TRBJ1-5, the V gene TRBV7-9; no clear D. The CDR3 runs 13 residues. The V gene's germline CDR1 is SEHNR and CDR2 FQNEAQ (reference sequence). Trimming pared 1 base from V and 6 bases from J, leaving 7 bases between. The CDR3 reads CASSLEIAQPQHF. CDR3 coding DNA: TGTGCCAGCAGCTTAGAGATAGCTCAGCCCCAGCATTTT. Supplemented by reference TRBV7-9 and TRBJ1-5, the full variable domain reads DTGVSQNPRHKITKRGQNVTFRCDPISEHNRLYWYRQTLGQGPEFLTYFQNEAQLEKSRLLSDRFSAERPKGSFSTLEIQRTEQGDSAMYLCASSLEIAQPQHFGDGTRLSIL.

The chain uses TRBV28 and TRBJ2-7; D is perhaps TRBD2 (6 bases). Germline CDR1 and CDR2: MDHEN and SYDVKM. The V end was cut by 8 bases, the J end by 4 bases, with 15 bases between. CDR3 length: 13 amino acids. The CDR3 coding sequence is TGTGCCAGCCAAGGGTTCGGGACTTACGAGCAGTACTTC. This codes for CASQGFGTYEQYF.

Here the CDR3 DNA reads TGTGCCAGCAGCCTACAGGGAGGGGGAGATACGCAGTATTTT. It codes for CASSLQGGGDTQYF. This chain connects TRBV7-2 to TRBJ2-3; possibly TRBD2 for D (7 bases). This CDR3 is 14 amino acids long. V lost 5 bases, J lost 5 bases, and 14 bases lay in between. The germline V gene encodes CDR1 SGHTA and CDR2 FQGNSA.

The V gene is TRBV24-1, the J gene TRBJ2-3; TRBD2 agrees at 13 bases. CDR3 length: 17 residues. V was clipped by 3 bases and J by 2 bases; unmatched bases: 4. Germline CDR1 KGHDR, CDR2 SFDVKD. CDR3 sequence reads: CATSDAGTSGVTDTQYF. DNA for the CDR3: TGTGCCACCAGTGATGCCGGGACTAGCGGGGTCACAGATACGCAGTATTTT.

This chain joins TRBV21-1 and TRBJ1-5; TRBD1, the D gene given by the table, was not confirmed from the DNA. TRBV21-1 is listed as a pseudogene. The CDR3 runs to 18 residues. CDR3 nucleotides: TGTGCCAGCAGCACTCGGGACAGGGGGCTAATTAGCAATCAGCCCCAGCATTTT. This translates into CASSTRDRGLISNQPQHF.

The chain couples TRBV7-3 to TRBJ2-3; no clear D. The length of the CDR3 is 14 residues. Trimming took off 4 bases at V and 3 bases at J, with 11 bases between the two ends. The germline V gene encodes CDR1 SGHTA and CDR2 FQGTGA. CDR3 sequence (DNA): TGTGCCAGCAGCTCCCGGAGATCTACAGATACGCAGTATTTT. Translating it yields CASSSRRSTDTQYF.

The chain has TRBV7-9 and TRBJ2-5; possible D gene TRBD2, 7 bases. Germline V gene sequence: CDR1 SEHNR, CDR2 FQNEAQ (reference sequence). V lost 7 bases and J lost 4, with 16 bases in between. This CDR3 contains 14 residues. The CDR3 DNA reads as TGTGCCAGCAACGAAGGGGGGGCCTTAGAGACCCAGTACTTC. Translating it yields CASNEGGALETQYF.

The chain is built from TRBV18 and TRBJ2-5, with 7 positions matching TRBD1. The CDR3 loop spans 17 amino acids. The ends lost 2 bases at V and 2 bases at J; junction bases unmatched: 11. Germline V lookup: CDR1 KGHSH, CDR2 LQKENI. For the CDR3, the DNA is TGTGCCAGCTCACCAGATCTTACCGGGACAGAACAAGAGACCCAGTACTTC. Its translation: CASSPDLTGTEQETQYF.

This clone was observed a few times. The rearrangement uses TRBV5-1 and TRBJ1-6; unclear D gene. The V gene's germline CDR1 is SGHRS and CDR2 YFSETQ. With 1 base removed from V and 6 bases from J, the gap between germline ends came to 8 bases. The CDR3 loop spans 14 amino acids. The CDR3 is CASSLSTGNSPLHF. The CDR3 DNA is TGCGCCAGCAGCTTGTCGACGGGTAATTCACCCCTCCACTTT.

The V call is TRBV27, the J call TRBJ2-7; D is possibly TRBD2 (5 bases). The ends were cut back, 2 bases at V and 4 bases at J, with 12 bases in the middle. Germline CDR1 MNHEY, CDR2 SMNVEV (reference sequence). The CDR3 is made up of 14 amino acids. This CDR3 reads CASSLLARRYEQYF. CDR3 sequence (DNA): TGTGCCAGCAGTTTACTGGCTCGGAGGTACGAGCAGTACTTC.

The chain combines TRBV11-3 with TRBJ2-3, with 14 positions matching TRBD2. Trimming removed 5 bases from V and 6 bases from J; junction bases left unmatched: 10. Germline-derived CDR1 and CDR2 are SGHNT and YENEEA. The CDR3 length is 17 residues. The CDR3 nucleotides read TGTGCCAGCAGCCCCCGTCCGACTAGCGGGGGGGTTGATACGCAGTATTTT. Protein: CASSPRPTSGGVDTQYF. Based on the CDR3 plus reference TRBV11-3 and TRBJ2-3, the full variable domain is EAGVVQSPRYKIIEKKQPVAFWCNPISGHNTLYWYLQNLGQGPELLIRYENEEAVDDSQLPKDRFSAERLKGVDSTLKIQPAELGDSAVYLCASSPRPTSGGVDTQYFGPGTRLTVL.

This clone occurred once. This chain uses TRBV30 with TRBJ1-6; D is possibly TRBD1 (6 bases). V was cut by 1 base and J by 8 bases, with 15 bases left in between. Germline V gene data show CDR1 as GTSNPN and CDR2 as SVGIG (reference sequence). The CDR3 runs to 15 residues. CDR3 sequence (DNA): TGTGCCTGGAGTGGTGGGGGCGTCGGGGATTCACCCCTCCACTTT. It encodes CAWSGGGVGDSPLHF.

The CDR3 sequence is CASKTGTGSYEQYF. The CDR3 DNA follows: TGTGCCAGCAAGACCGGGACAGGGAGTTACGAGCAGTACTTC. The genes are TRBV5-6 and TRBJ2-7; TRBD1 matches at 9 bases. V was clipped by 6 bases and J by 4 bases; unmatched bases: 8. This CDR3 contains 14 residues. CDR1 and CDR2 from the germline V gene are SGHDT and YYEEEE.

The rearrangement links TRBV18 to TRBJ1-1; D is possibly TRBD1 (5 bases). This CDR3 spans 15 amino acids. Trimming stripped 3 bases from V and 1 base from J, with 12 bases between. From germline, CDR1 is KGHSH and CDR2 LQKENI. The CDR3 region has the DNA TGTGCCAGCTCACCTCTACAAGGGGCGAACACTGAAGCTTTCTTT. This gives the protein CASSPLQGANTEAFF.

The CDR3 region has the DNA TGTGCCAGCAGCCCTGGCCGTGTGGCAGATACGCAGTATTTT. This encodes CASSPGRVADTQYF. The chain has TRBV5-4 and TRBJ2-3; D is undetermined. CDR3 length: 14 amino acids. Germline V CDR1 and CDR2: SGHNT, YYREEE (reference sequence). V lost 4 bases and J 4 bases, leaving 13 bases between the germline ends.

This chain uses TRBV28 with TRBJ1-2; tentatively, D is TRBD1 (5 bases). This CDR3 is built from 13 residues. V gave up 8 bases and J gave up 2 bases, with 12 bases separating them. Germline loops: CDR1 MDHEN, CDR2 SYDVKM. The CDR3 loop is CASLRGSNYGYTF. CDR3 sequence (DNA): TGTGCCAGCCTAAGGGGTTCCAACTATGGCTACACCTTC.

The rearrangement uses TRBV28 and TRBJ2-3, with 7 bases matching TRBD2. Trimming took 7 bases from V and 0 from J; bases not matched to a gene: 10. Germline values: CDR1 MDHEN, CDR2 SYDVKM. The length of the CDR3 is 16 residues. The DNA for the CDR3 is TGTGCCAGCACTCCCCCCGGACTAGTCAGCACAGATACGCAGTATTTT. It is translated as CASTPPGLVSTDTQYF.

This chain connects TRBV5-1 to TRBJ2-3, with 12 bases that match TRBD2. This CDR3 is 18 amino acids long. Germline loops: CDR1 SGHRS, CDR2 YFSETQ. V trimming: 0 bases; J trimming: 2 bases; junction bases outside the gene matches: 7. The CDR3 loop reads CASSLALAGGLYTDTQYF. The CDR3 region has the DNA TGCGCCAGCAGCTTGGCACTAGCGGGGGGCTTGTACACAGATACGCAGTATTTT.